The 12 T cell receptor beta chains below come from one sample, sequenced in a study of control samples from healthy donors and cancer patients. Libraries were prepared by immunoSEQ multiplex PCR; TCRdb keeps only in-frame clonotypes and omits some of them. The repertoire holds 53,000 or so clones, with about nine tenths as singletons. Sequences were obtained from PBMCs. The receptors derive from a man in his sixties with head and neck cancer.

V gene TRBV27 combines with J gene TRBJ2-1; TRBD2 matches at 14 bases. CDR3 size: 19 residues. Trimming at V came to 4 bases and at J to 4 bases, leaving 12 bases not matched to a gene. The germline CDR1 and CDR2 sequences are MNHEY and SMNVEV (reference sequence). CDR3 amino acids: CASSSGLAGGQAQYNEQFF. Written as DNA, the CDR3 is TGTGCCAGCAGTTCCGGACTAGCGGGGGGCCAGGCTCAGTACAATGAGCAGTTCTTC.

The rearrangement uses TRBV7-3 and TRBJ2-6; D unresolved. The CDR3 totals 13 residues. CDR1 and CDR2 from the germline V gene are SGHTA and FQGTGA. The germline V and J ends were trimmed by 3 bases and 4 bases, with 4 bases remaining between them. The CDR3 DNA is TGTGCCAGCAGCTTTCAGGGGGCCAACGTCCTGACTTTC. Translated: CASSFQGANVLTF.

The V gene is TRBV19, the J gene TRBJ2-7, with 9 bases matching TRBD1. Looked up from germline, CDR1 is LNHDA and CDR2 is SQIVND (reference sequence). There are 15 residues in the CDR3. V trimming: 5 bases; J trimming: 2 bases; junction bases outside the gene matches: 7. The CDR3 protein is CASSAGTGSAYEQYF. The DNA of the CDR3 is TGTGCCAGTAGTGCCGGGACAGGGTCAGCCTACGAGCAGTACTTC.

The V and J genes are TRBV6-1 and TRBJ2-4; possibly TRBD1 for D (6 bases). Per the germline V gene, CDR1 is MNHNS and CDR2 is SASEGT. V was clipped by 3 bases and J by 8 bases, with 14 bases between them. This CDR3 has 14 residues. CDR3 sequence (DNA): TGTGCCAGCAGTGACCAGGGGCTGGTAGACATTCAGTACTTC. It encodes CASSDQGLVDIQYF.

The J gene is TRBJ1-1, the V gene TRBV19, with D tentatively TRBD1 (5 bases). Trimming cost V 3 bases and J 8 bases, with 16 bases left between them. The length of the CDR3 is 14 residues. In germline, CDR1 is LNHDA, CDR2 SQIVND (reference sequence). The CDR3 bases are TGTGCCAGTAGTATCGGGGGTGAGAGGAGAGAAGCTTTCTTT. Encoded protein: CASSIGGERREAFF.

The CDR3 is CASSLAGLAAWTQYF. CDR3 DNA: TGTGCCAGCAGCTTAGCGGGACTAGCGGCTTGGACCCAGTACTTC. The chain recombines TRBV7-8 with TRBJ2-5; 11 bases fit TRBD2. CDR1 is SGHVS and CDR2 is FQNEAQ in the germline V gene. J was trimmed by 7 bases and V by 0 bases; bases with no gene match: 4. CDR3 length: 15 amino acids.

V usage is TRBV6-5 and J usage is TRBJ1-5; D remains unclear. The CDR3 runs to 13 residues. V was clipped by 2 bases and J by 7 bases, with 9 bases between them. Germline CDR1 MNHEY, CDR2 SVGAGI. The CDR3 DNA reads as TGTGCCAGCAGTTACGGTTTGGGCCAGCCCCAGCATTTT. Translation gives CASSYGLGQPQHF.

The V and J genes are TRBV5-4 and TRBJ2-7, with 8 bases fitting TRBD1. The CDR3 contains 14 residues. V was clipped by 2 bases and J by 4 bases; unmatched bases: 5. The germline CDR1 and CDR2 sequences are SGHNT and YYREEE (reference sequence). The CDR3 protein is CASSLPDREYEQYF. In DNA form, the CDR3 reads TGTGCCAGCAGCTTACCGGACAGGGAATACGAGCAGTACTTC.

This rearrangement joins TRBV7-2 to TRBJ1-2; weak D call: TRBD1 (6 bases). The CDR3 contains 16 residues. V was clipped by 2 bases and J by 4 bases, with 17 bases between them. Germline V lookup: CDR1 SGHTA, CDR2 FQGNSA. For the CDR3, the DNA is TGTGCCAGCAGCTTAATCCTCGGGGGGCTAGGCTATGGCTACACCTTC. Translated, it gives CASSLILGGLGYGYTF. Using reference TRBV7-2 and TRBJ1-2 for the parts outside the CDR3, the full variable domain is GAGVSQSPSNKVTEKGKDVELRCDPISGHTALYWYRQSLGQGLEFLIYFQGNSAPDKSGLPSDRFSAERTGGSVSTLTIQRTQQEDSAVYLCASSLILGGLGYGYTFGSGTRLTVV.

The chain employs TRBV9 and TRBJ2-1; D uncertain. Germline V gives CDR1 SGDLS, CDR2 YYNGEE. The V end was cut by 3 bases, the J end by 5 bases, with 12 bases between. This CDR3 contains 14 residues. CDR3 sequence: CASSAFIDNNEQFF. The CDR3 DNA sequence: TGTGCCAGCAGCGCGTTTATAGATAACAATGAGCAGTTCTTC. The full variable domain, its missing parts supplied by reference TRBV9 and TRBJ2-1, is DSGVTQTPKHLITATGQRVTLRCSPRSGDLSVYWYQQSLDQGLQFLIQYYNGEERAKGNILERFSAQQFPDLHSELNLSSLELGDSALYFCASSAFIDNNEQFFGPGTRLTVL.

The chain carries TRBV23-1 and TRBJ1-2, with 10 bases lining up with TRBD1. TRBV23-1 is annotated as an ORF whose role is uncertain. V gave up 0 bases and J gave up 7 bases; unmatched junction bases: 5. This CDR3 comprises 15 residues. The CDR3 reads CASSQSGTGAGGYTF. The CDR3, as DNA: TGCGCCAGCAGTCAATCGGGGACAGGGGCTGGTGGCTACACCTTC.

This clone was seen a few times. The chain is built from TRBV6-5 and TRBJ2-1, with 7 bases matching TRBD1. The junction had 5 bases not matched to a gene; V was cut back by 2 bases and J by 4 bases. This CDR3 spans 15 amino acids. CDR1 is MNHEY and CDR2 is SVGAGI in the germline V gene. CDR3 in DNA: TGTGCCAGCAGTTACAGGGGACAGTCTTACAATGAGCAGTTCTTC. Its translation: CASSYRGQSYNEQFF.